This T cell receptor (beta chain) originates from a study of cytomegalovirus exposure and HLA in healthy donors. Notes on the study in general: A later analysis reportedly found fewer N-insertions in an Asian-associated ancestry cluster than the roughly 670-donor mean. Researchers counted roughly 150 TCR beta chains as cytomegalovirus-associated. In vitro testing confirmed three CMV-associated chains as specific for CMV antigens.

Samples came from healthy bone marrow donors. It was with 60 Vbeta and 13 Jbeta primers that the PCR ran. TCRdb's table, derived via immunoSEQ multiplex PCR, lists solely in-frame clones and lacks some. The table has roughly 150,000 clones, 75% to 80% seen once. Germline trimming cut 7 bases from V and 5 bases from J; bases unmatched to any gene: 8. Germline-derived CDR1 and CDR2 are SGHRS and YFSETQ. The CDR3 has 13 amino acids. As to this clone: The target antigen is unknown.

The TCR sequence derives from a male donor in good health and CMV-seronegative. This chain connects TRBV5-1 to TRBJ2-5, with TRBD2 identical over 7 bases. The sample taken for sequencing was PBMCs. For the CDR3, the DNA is TGCGCCAGCCGATGGGAGGGTATGGAGACCCAGTACTTC. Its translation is CASRWEGMETQYF.